The 22 T cell receptor beta chains below were found in one sample sequenced in a study of T cells in Graves' hyperthyroidism and ophthalmopathy. RNA transcripts served as the template for amplifying TCR beta CDR3 regions. HTBI primers were employed in a first-round RT-PCR of the TCR CDR3. A single record per CDR3 protein comes from TCRdb applying MiXCR to the multiplex PCR reads. This sample carries about 380,000 distinct CDR3 sequences, less than 20% of them seen once, and the ten largest clones take 35% to 45%. The specimen sequenced was blood. Receptor source: a man aged 18 to 30 with Graves' ophthalmopathy.

This clonotype appeared many times. The chain is built from TRBV7-2 and TRBJ2-7; 9 nucleotides line up with TRBD1. Trimming removed 0 bases from V and 7 bases from J; junction bases left unmatched: 1. The CDR3 covers 13 residues. CDR1 and CDR2 from the germline V gene are SGHTA and FQGNSA. The CDR3 DNA sequence: TGTGCCAGCAGCTTAGCGGGACAGGGAGAGCAGTACTTC. Translation: CASSLAGQGEQYF.

The chain carries TRBV12-3 or TRBV12-4 and TRBJ1-3, with D hard to call. Trimming cost V 11 bases and J 1 base, with 12 bases left between them. The CDR3 covers 13 residues. CDR3 protein: CACLTGSGNTIYF. The DNA of the CDR3 is TGTGCCTGCCTGACGGGATCTGGAAACACCATATATTTT.

In this sample, this clonotype turned up a few times. This sequence joins TRBV5-1 and TRBJ2-7; tentatively, D is TRBD1 or TRBD2 (5 bases each). The germline V and J ends were trimmed by 1 base and 2 bases, with 10 bases remaining between them. Looked up from germline, CDR1 is SGHRS and CDR2 is YFSETQ. This CDR3 comprises 14 residues. The CDR3 DNA follows: TGCGCCAGCAGCTTGCCGCCGGGGCCCTACGAGCAGTACTTC. Translating it yields CASSLPPGPYEQYF.

This clonotype was seen at least ten times. This rearrangement joins TRBV2 to TRBJ1-2; a weak D match, TRBD1 (5 bases). This CDR3 contains 14 residues. V was clipped by 3 bases and J by 7 bases, with 15 bases between them. Looked up from germline, CDR1 is SNHLY and CDR2 is FYNNEI. CDR3 region: CASSEPILGVGYTF. Written as DNA, the CDR3 is TGTGCCAGCAGTGAGCCAATTCTGGGGGTTGGCTACACCTTC.

This clonotype was picked up a small number of times. The chain combines TRBV5-8 with TRBJ1-5; D not certain. V lost 2 bases and J 6 bases, leaving 6 bases between the germline ends. Germline CDR1 is SGHTS and CDR2 is YDEGEE. The CDR3 sequence is 12 residues long. Here the CDR3 DNA reads TGTGCCAGCAGCTTTGGTAGTCAGCCCCAGCATTTT. Its protein is CASSFGSQPQHF.

This chain uses TRBV6-1 with TRBJ2-1; 8 nucleotides line up with TRBD1. Germline V gives CDR1 MNHNS, CDR2 SASEGT. This CDR3 contains 15 residues. Losses at the gene ends were 0 bases for V and 7 bases for J; bases not matched to a gene: 5. The CDR3 nucleotides are TGTGCCAGCAGTGAAGCCCCTTGGACAGGGAATGAGCAGTTCTTC. Residues: CASSEAPWTGNEQFF.

Many counts were recorded for this clonotype. The chain joins TRBV6-5 to TRBJ2-7; no definite D call. Between the trimmed V and J ends, which lost 0 bases and 7 bases, there was a span of 16 bases. This CDR3 is 15 amino acids long. From germline, CDR1 is MNHEY and CDR2 SVGAGI. Here the CDR3 DNA reads TGTGCCAGCAGTTACTCGACGTTGGGGAACTGGGAGCAGTACTTC. Protein product: CASSYSTLGNWEQYF.

The V call is TRBV5-6, the J call TRBJ2-1; D perhaps matches TRBD1 (5 bases). This CDR3 is built from 16 residues. Germline values: CDR1 SGHDT, CDR2 YYEEEE. The germline V and J ends were trimmed by 0 bases and 2 bases, with 12 bases remaining between them. CDR3 residues: CASSLALGPTYNEQFF. In nucleotides, the CDR3 is TGTGCCAGCAGCTTGGCACTGGGGCCAACCTACAATGAGCAGTTCTTC. Together with reference TRBV5-6 and TRBJ2-1, the CDR3 gives the full variable domain: DAGVTQSPTHLIKTRGQQVTLRCSPKSGHDTVSWYQQALGQGPQFIFQYYEEEERQRGNFPDRFSGHQFPNYSSELNVNALLLGDSALYLCASSLALGPTYNEQFFGPGTRLTVL.

Many counts were recorded for this clonotype. The V and J genes are TRBV2 and TRBJ2-2; D possibly matches TRBD1 or TRBD2 (6 bases each). The CDR3 runs to 12 residues. V shed 11 bases and J shed 1 base, with 8 bases lying between them. Germline values: CDR1 SNHLY, CDR2 FYNNEI. CDR3 loop: CAEGGNTGELFF. The DNA of the CDR3 is TGTGCCGAGGGGGGGAACACCGGGGAGCTGTTTTTT. The full variable domain, with the rest looked up from reference TRBV2 and TRBJ2-2, is EPEVTQTPSHQVTQMGQEVILRCVPISNHLYFYWYRQILGQKVEFLVSFYNNEISEKSEIFDDQFSVERPDGSNFTLKIRSTKLEDSAMYFCAEGGNTGELFFGEGSRLTVL.

The table lists this clonotype with many counts. The chain joins TRBV27 to TRBJ2-1; TRBD2 agrees at 9 bases. The CDR3 covers 15 residues. The V and J ends lost 6 bases and 2 bases, in that order; junction bases with no gene match: 5. Per germline, CDR1 MNHEY and CDR2 SMNVEV (reference sequence). The CDR3: CASSFSGGTYNEQFF. In DNA, the CDR3 is TGTGCCAGCAGCTTCAGCGGGGGGACCTACAATGAGCAGTTCTTC.

This clonotype was counted at least ten times. CDR3 residues: CASASGLSTDTQYF. CDR3 sequence (DNA): TGTGCCAGCGCTAGCGGCCTAAGCACAGATACGCAGTATTTT. The chain joins TRBV7-3 to TRBJ2-3, with 7 positions matching TRBD2. Germline assignment: CDR1 SGHTA and CDR2 FQGTGA. The V segment lost 8 bases and the J segment 0 bases; nucleotides outside the gene matches: 5. The CDR3 runs to 14 residues.

This clonotype was seen more than once but under ten times. The V call is TRBV5-1, the J call TRBJ2-2; 10 nucleotides match TRBD1. V was pared by 4 bases and J by 6 bases, with 6 bases of the junction left unmatched. This CDR3 has 15 amino acids. Germline lookup yields CDR1 SGHRS and CDR2 YFSETQ. The CDR3 region has the DNA TGCGCCAGCAGCACGGGACAGGGGAAAGCCGGGGAGCTGTTTTTT. This translates into CASSTGQGKAGELFF. Full variable domain (missing parts from reference TRBV5-1 and TRBJ2-2): KAGVTQTPRYLIKTRGQQVTLSCSPISGHRSVSWYQQTPGQGLQFLFEYFSETQRNKGNFPGRFSGRQFSNSRSEMNVSTLELGDSALYLCASSTGQGKAGELFFGEGSRLTVL.

In this sample, this clonotype turned up many times. V is TRBV20-1 and J is TRBJ1-5; D is possibly TRBD1 (5 bases). V was pared by 3 bases and J by 0 bases, with 12 bases between. CDR3 length equals 15 residues. The germline V gene has CDR1 DFQATT and CDR2 SNEGSKA (reference sequence). CDR3 DNA sequence: TGCAGTGCTAGTGAAGTTGGGGGTAGCAATCAGCCCCAGCATTTT. It yields the protein CSASEVGGSNQPQHF.

In its sample, this clonotype was seen many times. This sequence joins TRBV5-1 and TRBJ1-6, with TRBD1 matching over 9 bases. Trimming removed 3 bases from V and 8 bases from J; junction bases left unmatched: 3. This CDR3 is 14 amino acids long. Per the germline V gene, CDR1 is SGHRS and CDR2 is YFSETQ. The CDR3 here is CASSSGQGYSPLHF. CDR3 in DNA: TGCGCCAGCAGCTCTGGACAGGGGTATTCACCCCTCCACTTT. The whole variable domain, remainder taken from reference TRBV5-1 and TRBJ1-6, is KAGVTQTPRYLIKTRGQQVTLSCSPISGHRSVSWYQQTPGQGLQFLFEYFSETQRNKGNFPGRFSGRQFSNSRSEMNVSTLELGDSALYLCASSSGQGYSPLHFGNGTRLTVT.

This clonotype was recorded a few times. The genes are TRBV6-1 and TRBJ2-1; 10 bases match TRBD1. With V trimmed by 5 bases and J by 4 bases, 5 bases remained unmatched. Per the germline V gene, CDR1 is MNHNS and CDR2 is SASEGT. The CDR3 loop spans 15 amino acids. The CDR3 sequence: CASSFGTGEYNEQFF. CDR3 nucleotide sequence: TGTGCCAGCAGTTTCGGGACAGGGGAATACAATGAGCAGTTCTTC.

This clonotype was seen only a few times. V is TRBV19 and J is TRBJ2-7; TRBD1 or TRBD2 may be the D gene (5 bases each). There are 17 residues in the CDR3. V was cut by 5 bases and J by 2 bases, with 22 bases left in between. Germline V gene data show CDR1 as LNHDA and CDR2 as SQIVND (reference sequence). The CDR3 spells CASSPGPALILAYEQYF. The CDR3 nucleotides read TGTGCCAGTAGTCCGGGACCAGCATTAATATTGGCCTACGAGCAGTACTTC.

This clonotype was counted between two and nine times. The chain uses TRBV3-1 and TRBJ2-7, with TRBD1 matching over 12 bases. V trimming: 5 bases; J trimming: 3 bases; junction bases outside the gene matches: 8. The CDR3 is 16 residues long. Germline V lookup: CDR1 LGHDT, CDR2 YNNKEL (reference sequence). CDR3: CASSYYGTGGIYEQYF. In DNA, the CDR3 is TGTGCCAGCAGCTATTACGGGACAGGGGGCATCTACGAGCAGTACTTC.

This rearrangement joins TRBV27 to TRBJ1-6; 10 bases map to TRBD1. This CDR3 spans 17 amino acids. The J segment lost 8 bases and the V segment lost 2 bases, leaving 9 bases of the junction unmatched. Germline V gives CDR1 MNHEY, CDR2 SMNVEV (reference sequence). Here the CDR3 DNA reads TGTGCCAGCAGTTTACCGAATCAAGGACAGGGGGATTCACCCCTCCACTTT. Its translation is CASSLPNQGQGDSPLHF.

This clonotype was detected ten times or more. The gene calls are TRBV13 and TRBJ1-4; no clear D. The CDR3 sequence is 15 residues long. V lost 5 bases and J 4 bases, leaving 14 bases between the germline ends. Germline values: CDR1 PRHDT, CDR2 FYEKMQ (reference sequence). The CDR3 DNA reads TGTGCCAGCAGCCCCCCGAGAGATAGTAATGAAAAACTGTTTTTT. Translating gives CASSPPRDSNEKLFF.

In the case of this clonotype: One end of the junction is discordant with germline, which a read error may explain. This chain links TRBV18 with TRBJ2-3; D gene ambiguous. The CDR3 covers 11 residues. From germline, CDR1 is KGHSH and CDR2 LQKENI. The CDR3: CASSPADTRYF. In DNA, the CDR3 is TGTGCCAGCTCACCAGCAGATACGCGGTATTTT.

The sample holds one count of this clonotype. This chain links TRBV3-1 with TRBJ2-4; 7 bases line up with TRBD2. V was pared by 4 bases and J by 4 bases, with 4 bases of the junction left unmatched. The CDR3 is 14 residues long. CDR1 LGHDT and CDR2 YNNKEL come from the germline V gene (reference sequence). This CDR3 is CASSPPGGKNIQYF. CDR3 DNA sequence: TGTGCCAGCAGCCCACCCGGGGGGAAAAACATTCAGTACTTC.

The V call is TRBV11-2, the J call TRBJ1-2, with D unclear. V gave up 5 bases and J gave up 8 bases, with 12 bases separating them. CDR3 size: 12 residues. The V gene's germline CDR1 is SGHAT and CDR2 FQNNGV. For the CDR3, the DNA is TGTGCCAGCAGCCGTACTCAGAGCGGCTACACCTTC. Translation: CASSRTQSGYTF.